This T cell receptor beta chain was sequenced for a study of blood T cell dynamics during melanoma immunotherapy. TCRdb's table, derived via immunoSEQ multiplex PCR, lists solely in-frame clones and lacks some. The sample has approximately 15,000 clones, about 83% seen once; the top ten hold about 4.2%. This CDR3 has 17 amino acids. Germline lookup yields CDR1 SGHRS and CDR2 YFSETQ. J lost 7 bases, V lost 4 bases, and 14 bases had no gene match. Time point here: pre-treatment baseline. Blood was drawn before treatment and at week 3 after checkpoint blockade. The clonotype was recovered from a human donor with melanoma. The specimen was blood, collected from a patient treated with checkpoint blockade. The chain carries TRBV5-1 and TRBJ2-1; 10 nucleotides align to TRBD2. CDR3 amino acids: CASSPPSGTSVLNEQFF. CDR3 nucleotides: TGCGCCAGCAGCCCCCCCTCCGGGACTAGCGTTTTAAATGAGCAGTTCTTC.